This T cell receptor (beta chain) stems from a study of blood T cell repertoires in COVID-19. Cohorts were determined from participant-reported clinical history. Method: immunoSEQ multiplex PCR; TCRdb's copy keeps in-frame clones and lacks some. The sample carries roughly 190,000 clones, around 87% recorded once. CDR3 length: 12 amino acids. Per germline, CDR1 SGHTA and CDR2 FQGNSA. With 3 bases removed from V and 3 bases from J, the gap between germline ends came to 3 bases. The clonotype originates from a middle-aged woman in a cohort exposed to, infected with or recovered from COVID-19 (not recorded which). The sample was PBMCs or T cells enriched from blood (not recorded which). The chain carries TRBV7-2 and TRBJ1-5; D gene uncertain. CDR3 amino acids: CASSFFNQPQHF. The CDR3 DNA sequence: TGTGCCAGCAGCTTCTTCAATCAGCCCCAGCATTTT.